A single sample gave rise to the 14 T cell receptor beta chains below, sequenced in a study of beta chain features in type 1 diabetes. Study results and limitations: There was a moderate but significant shortening of TCRB CDR3s in all four CD4+ subsets of Type 1 diabetes patients.

The entirety of the isolated RNA underwent reverse transcription, so expressed TCRB transcripts were sequenced. The protocol was immunoSEQ multiplex PCR, while the TCRdb copy is restricted to in-frame clones and leaves out a portion. The sample lists approximately 140,000 clones; about 10% were seen once. Their target antigens are unknown. Material: central memory CD4+ T cells from blood. The receptors shown here come from a man aged 25-45 years with type 1 diabetes.

The rearrangement uses TRBV20-1 and TRBJ1-2; D not resolved. This CDR3 region has 11 residues. V lost 6 bases, J lost 10 bases, and 15 bases lay in between. Looked up from germline, CDR1 is DFQATT and CDR2 is SNEGSKA (reference sequence). The CDR3 region has the DNA TGCAGTGCCCAGGAAGTCCCGAACTACACCTTC. It yields the protein CSAQEVPNYTF.

In its sample, this clone was seen a few times. The chain couples TRBV5-4 to TRBJ2-3; 12 nucleotides line up with TRBD2. Trimming removed 4 bases from V and 3 bases from J; junction bases left unmatched: 9. The CDR3 is made up of 17 amino acids. Germline assignment: CDR1 SGHNT and CDR2 YYREEE (reference sequence). This CDR3 reads CASSKTLAGGGTDTQYF. As DNA, the CDR3 is TGTGCCAGCAGCAAGACCCTAGCGGGGGGGGGAACAGATACGCAGTATTTT. The variable domain in full, with the rest retrieved from reference TRBV5-4 and TRBJ2-3, is ETGVTQSPTHLIKTRGQQVTLRCSSQSGHNTVSWYQQALGQGPQFIFQYYREEENGRGNFPPRFSGLQFPNYSSELNVNALELDDSALYLCASSKTLAGGGTDTQYFGPGTRLTVL.

In the case of this clone: Different DNA sequences within this sample yield the same CDR3. The chain links TRBV18 to TRBJ2-2; 7 bases match TRBD1. The V and J ends lost 2 bases and 5 bases, in that order; junction bases with no gene match: 2. The CDR3 covers 14 residues. Germline CDR1 KGHSH, CDR2 LQKENI. The CDR3 region is CASSPTGETGELFF. The CDR3 DNA sequence: TGTGCCAGCTCACCAACAGGGGAGACCGGGGAGCTGTTTTTT.

This clone came up a few times. The J gene is TRBJ1-5, the V gene TRBV7-2; 9 nucleotides match TRBD1. The V gene's germline CDR1 is SGHTA and CDR2 FQGNSA. V trimming: 5 bases; J trimming: 1 base; junction bases outside the gene matches: 6. There are 16 residues in the CDR3. CDR3 nucleotide sequence: TGTGCCAGCAGCGGACGGACAGGGGAGAGCAATCAGCCCCAGCATTTT. It is translated as CASSGRTGESNQPQHF.

This clone was seen only a few times. This chain connects TRBV6-5 to TRBJ2-1; D remains ambiguous. The ends were cut back, 2 bases at V and 0 bases at J, with 8 bases in the middle. Germline CDR1 MNHEY, CDR2 SVGAGI. The CDR3 is 15 amino acids. CDR3: CASSYGRNSYNEQFF. CDR3 nucleotide sequence: TGTGCCAGCAGTTACGGCAGGAACTCCTACAATGAGCAGTTCTTC.

The chain joins TRBV6-5 to TRBJ1-2, with 7 nucleotides matching TRBD1. After removal of 6 bases from V and 8 bases from J, the junction contained 3 bases not matched to a gene. The CDR3 runs to 11 residues. Germline-derived CDR1 and CDR2 are MNHEY and SVGAGI. CDR3 region: CASSPGQGYTF. The CDR3 DNA follows: TGTGCCAGCAGCCCGGGACAGGGCTACACCTTC.

The rearrangement joins TRBV11-1 to TRBJ1-1; unclear D gene. The V end lost 5 bases, the J end lost 5 bases, and 12 bases lay between the germline ends. CDR1 is SGHAT and CDR2 is FQDESV in the germline V gene (reference sequence). This CDR3 contains 13 residues. The CDR3 bases are TGTGCCAGCAGCCGGGAGCGCAGGACTGAAGCTTTCTTT. Its translation: CASSRERRTEAFF.

There are a few counts of this clone. This sequence joins TRBV10-3 and TRBJ2-5; D is possibly TRBD1 (6 bases). The CDR3 totals 15 residues. Looked up from germline, CDR1 is ENHRY and CDR2 is SYGVKD. Trimming shortened V by 2 bases and J by 2 bases, and 12 bases separated the two germline ends. CDR3 DNA: TGTGCCATCAGTGAGGGACAGCCACTTCAAGAGACCCAGTACTTC. The encoded protein is CAISEGQPLQETQYF.

This clone has more than one count but fewer than ten. At one of its ends the junction is not consistent with the germline gene, which may arise from a read error. The chain combines TRBV25-1 with TRBJ1-5; TRBD1 matches 7 bases. This CDR3 has 16 residues. Germline-derived CDR1 and CDR2 are MGHDK and SYGVNS. Here the CDR3 reads CASTHRDWDRNPPQHF. As DNA, the CDR3 is TGTGCCAGCACCCACCGAGATTGGGACAGAAATCCGCCCCAGCATTTT.

In this sample, this clone turned up a few times. The CDR3 spells CASSLGATRDYGYTF. The DNA of the CDR3 is TGTGCCAGCAGCTTGGGGGCCACTAGGGACTATGGCTACACCTTC. The chain uses TRBV7-9 and TRBJ1-2; a possible D gene is TRBD1 (6 bases). CDR1 SEHNR and CDR2 FQNEAQ come from the germline V gene (reference sequence). The CDR3 runs 15 residues. V lost 3 bases and J 3 bases, leaving 14 bases between the germline ends. The full variable domain, in which reference TRBV7-9 and TRBJ1-2 provide the parts outside the CDR3, is DTGVSQNPRHKITKRGQNVTFRCDPISEHNRLYWYRQTLGQGPEFLTYFQNEAQLEKSRLLSDRFSAERPKGSFSTLEIQRTEQGDSAMYLCASSLGATRDYGYTFGSGTRLTVV.

The chain combines TRBV10-3 with TRBJ1-2; the D gene is possibly TRBD1 (5 bases). CDR1 ENHRY and CDR2 SYGVKD come from the germline V gene. V was shortened by 0 bases and J by 3 bases, with 14 bases between the two germline ends. The CDR3 has 16 amino acids. CDR3 sequence reads: CAISESSRDRHYGYTF. Written as DNA, the CDR3 is TGTGCCATCAGTGAGTCTTCGCGCGACAGACACTATGGCTACACCTTC.

The rearrangement uses TRBV4-1 and TRBJ2-5; tentatively, D is TRBD2 (7 bases). The CDR3 has 14 residues. Germline V lookup: CDR1 MGHRA, CDR2 YSYEKL. V lost 0 bases and J 6 bases, leaving 11 bases between the germline ends. The CDR3 DNA reads TGCGCCAGCAGCCAAGAAAGGGGGGGGAAGACCCAGTACTTC. This codes for CASSQERGGKTQYF.

In its sample, this clone was seen a few times. This chain uses TRBV2 with TRBJ2-7, with D perhaps TRBD1 (5 bases). The CDR3 has 12 amino acids. Germline values: CDR1 SNHLY, CDR2 FYNNEI. V gave up 3 bases and J gave up 3 bases, with 6 bases separating them. As DNA, the CDR3 is TGTGCCAGCAGTGAGACAGACTACGAGCAGTACTTC. Translated, it gives CASSETDYEQYF.

The rearrangement links TRBV5-4 to TRBJ2-6; the match to TRBD1 covers 7 bases. The germline V gene has CDR1 SGHNT and CDR2 YYREEE (reference sequence). The CDR3 consists of 16 residues. V gave up 0 bases and J gave up 2 bases; unmatched junction bases: 2. Here the CDR3 reads CASSLEGGTGANVLTF. The CDR3, as DNA: TGTGCCAGCAGCTTGGAAGGGGGCACTGGGGCCAACGTCCTGACTTTC.